The rows below give T cell receptor beta chains drawn from one sample of a study of CD8 T cells in ankylosing spondylitis. One entry per CDR3 protein results from TCRdb running MiXCR on the 5' RACE reads. The data show about 140,000 distinct CDR3 sequences, roughly 8.8% seen once. Sequencing used synovial fluid, either unsorted or a sorted T cell fraction (not recorded which). These receptors all stem from a male donor with ankylosing spondylitis. The CDR3 runs from the conserved cysteine through the conserved F or W. The D gene is left open where the match is weak. Clone size is stated in some rows and not others, as once, few, many or a class when expanded.

d_gene,j_gene,v_gene,abundance,CDR3aa,CDR3nt
-,TRBJ1-1,TRBV18,-,CASSPPIGARNTEAFF,TGTGCCAGCTCACCACCTATTGGCGCCCGAAACACTGAAGCTTTCTTT
-,TRBJ2-5,TRBV20-1,many,CSPVDYQETQYF,TGCAGTCCCGTGGACTACCAAGAGACCCAGTACTTC
-,TRBJ2-2,TRBV7-2,many,CASSRNKGSGELFF,TGTGCCAGCAGTCGGAACAAGGGGTCCGGGGAGCTGTTTTTT
-,TRBJ2-7,TRBV6-2/TRBV6-3,-,CASTTGGKEQYF,TGTGCCAGCACCACCGGCGGGAAAGAGCAGTACTTC
TRBD1,TRBJ2-7,TRBV20-1,few,CSALSDRAYYEQYF,TGCAGTGCCCTTTCCGACAGGGCCTACTACGAGCAGTACTTC
-,TRBJ2-1,TRBV6-1,-,CASSRSGGTSYNEQFF,TGTGCCAGCAGCCGGAGCGGCGGCACTTCCTACAATGAGCAGTTCTTC
TRBD1,TRBJ1-1,TRBV7-2,many,CASSPKNRQGTEAFF,TGTGCCAGCAGCCCAAAGAACCGACAGGGCACTGAAGCTTTCTTT
TRBD2,TRBJ2-7,TRBV20-1,many,CSARDGASGSWSYEQYF,TGCAGTGCTAGAGATGGGGCTAGCGGGAGTTGGTCCTACGAGCAGTACTTC
TRBD1,TRBJ2-2,TRBV5-1,-,CASSGTGGPSGELFF,TGCGCCAGCAGTGGGACAGGAGGTCCTTCCGGGGAGCTGTTTTTT
-,TRBJ1-1,TRBV2,-,CASRADTGAFF,TGTGCCAGCAGGGCCGACACGGGGGCTTTCTTT
TRBD2,TRBJ2-5,TRBV7-9,many,CASSLLASGETQYF,TGTGCCAGCAGCTTACTGGCTAGCGGGGAGACCCAGTACTTC
TRBD1,TRBJ1-1,TRBV28,-,CASSRTGPYVAFF,TGTGCCAGCAGTCGGACAGGGCCTTACGTAGCTTTCTTT